This T cell receptor beta chain was documented in a study of blood T cell repertoires in COVID-19 (dated by TCRdb to 2018 to 2021). About the full investigation: The collaborator samples originated in the United States, Italy and Spain and spanned the acute and convalescent phases of COVID-19. The prospective study material was composed of cDNA or gDNA derived from T cells, B-cell-depleted T cells, or PBMCs. The dataset comprised deeply sampled blood TCRbeta repertoires from subjects exposed to, actively infected with, or recovered from COVID-19. The repertoires were released in a freely available public database meant as a resource for research on the immune response to SARS-CoV-2. The samples were drawn from two sources: the first 160 participants of the ongoing ImmuneRACE study, and some 1,300 subjects contributed by 6 global collaborators. A de-identified subject ID, COVID-19 status, age in years and sex were almost always included in the sample metadata. Where available, HLA class I and class II types were taken from metadata supplied by the sample provider and were not determined by assay-based typing. The paper as a whole reports these results and caveats: Clinical and demographic metadata were provided uncurated, with the amount varying by source and participant.

The immunoSEQ Assay, a bias-controlled multiplex PCR, was used to amplify TCRbeta CDR3 regions from genomic DNA. The paper's data handling went like this. The number of nucleated cells in each sample was estimated by amplification of reference gene primers within the assay. To quantify the absolute abundance of each unique TCRbeta CDR3 rearrangement, sequence reads were collapsed and filtered. For each sample, productive Simpson clonality was calculated by taking the square root of Simpson's diversity index across productive rearrangements. TCRdb mirrors the immuneACCESS table, restricted to in-frame sequences. Some clones are absent from its copies; in checked studies, under half trace to an unresolved V gene, and the reason for the others is unknown. That table is the source of V, J and clone size, and D and trimming were worked out from the DNA. The sample includes about 130,000 clones, with approximately 90% observed a single time. The top ten constitute 10% of the sample.

Trimmed from V: 3 bases; trimmed from J: 4 bases; junction bases lacking a gene match: 5. The CDR3 holds 15 amino acids from the cysteine to the phenylalanine. Here the CDR3 DNA is all that survives: 45 bases in frame from base 1. The germline V gene provides CDR1 MNHNS and CDR2 SASEGT. The collaborating institutions used their own protocols to collect whole blood in K2EDTA tubes. Collaborator samples were shipped for TCRbeta analysis as frozen whole blood, isolated PBMCs, or DNA extracted from either sample type. On this clone: Its specific antigen is unknown. Base qualities are not at hand, and no much larger clone is one base apart.

The chain is encoded by TRBV6-1 joined to TRBJ1-2; TRBD1 matches 10 bases in the middle. Sequencing input: peripheral blood. The sequence was obtained from a man aged 50 or older with acute or convalescent COVID-19. The CDR3 has the sequence CASSEGTGVPYGYTF. The DNA reads as follows: TGTGCCAGCAGTGAGGGGACAGGGGTTCCCTATGGCTACACCTTC.